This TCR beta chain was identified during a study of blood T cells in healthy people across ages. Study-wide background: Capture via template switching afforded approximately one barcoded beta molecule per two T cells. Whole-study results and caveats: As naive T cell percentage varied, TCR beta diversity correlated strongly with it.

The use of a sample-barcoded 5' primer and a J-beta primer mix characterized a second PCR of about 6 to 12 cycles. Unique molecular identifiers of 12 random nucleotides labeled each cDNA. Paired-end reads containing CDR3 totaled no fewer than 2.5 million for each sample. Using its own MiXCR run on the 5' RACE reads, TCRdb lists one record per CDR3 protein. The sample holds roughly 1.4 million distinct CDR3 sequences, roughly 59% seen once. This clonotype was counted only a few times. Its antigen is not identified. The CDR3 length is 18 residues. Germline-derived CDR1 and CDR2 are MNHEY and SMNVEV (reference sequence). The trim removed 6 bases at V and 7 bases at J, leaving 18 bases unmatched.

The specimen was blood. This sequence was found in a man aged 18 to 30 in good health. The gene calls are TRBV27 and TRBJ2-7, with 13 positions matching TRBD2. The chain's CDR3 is CASSRHLTSGRAPREQYF. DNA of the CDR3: TGTGCCAGCAGCCGACACCTTACTAGCGGGAGGGCCCCTCGGGAGCAGTACTTC.